The present TCR beta chain was sequenced within a study of blood T cell repertoires in COVID-19 (TCRdb year 2020). Regarding the research as a whole: Samples covering the acute and convalescent phases of COVID-19 were provided by collaborators in the United States, Italy and Spain. The material from the prospective study consisted of cDNA or gDNA derived from T cells, B-cell-depleted T cells, or PBMCs. Deeply sampled blood TCRbeta repertoires from subjects exposed to, actively infected with, or recovered from COVID-19 were included in the dataset. The repertoires were made available in a free public database intended to serve as a resource for research on the immune response to SARS-CoV-2. Samples were obtained from the ongoing ImmuneRACE study (first 160 participants) and from 950 to 1,500 subjects provided by 6 global collaborators. A de-identified subject ID, COVID-19 status, age in years and sex were almost always included in the sample metadata. Where available, HLA class I and class II types were obtained from metadata supplied by the sample provider rather than from assay-based typing.

The paper's findings and limits, for the study overall: Clinical and demographic metadata were provided uncurated, with the amount varying by source and participant.

CDR1 MRHNA and CDR2 SNTAGT were looked up in the germline V gene. The CDR3 has 13 amino acids, counting the end cysteine and phenylalanine. Just the 39-base CDR3 DNA is kept, in frame starting at base 1. Compared with germline, V lacks 6 bases and J lacks 5 bases; bases without a gene match: 4. In Seattle, one collaborating source enrolled patients while the infection was active and tracked those patients longitudinally over the course of disease. Each collaborating institution followed its own protocols to collect whole blood in K2EDTA tubes. Collaborator samples were shipped for TCRbeta analysis as frozen whole blood, isolated PBMCs, or DNA extracted from either sample type. The immunoSEQ Assay, a bias-controlled multiplex PCR, was used to amplify TCRbeta CDR3 regions from genomic DNA. Per the authors' processing: The number of nucleated cells in each sample was estimated by amplification of reference gene primers within the assay. To quantify the absolute abundance of each unique TCRbeta CDR3 rearrangement, sequence reads were collapsed and filtered. For each sample, productive Simpson clonality was calculated by taking the square root of Simpson's diversity index across productive rearrangements. TCRdb carries this immuneACCESS record with in-frame sequences only. Its versions omit some clonotypes, under half of them owing to an unresolved V gene in the studies checked, with the rest unexplained. Clone size and V and J calls were adopted from that table, with D and trimming inferred from the DNA. The table for this sample lists about 200,000 clones; approximately 78% of them were counted only once. The ten largest account for approximately 8.4% of the sample.

In regard to this clone: It has no known antigen specificity. No much larger clone exists at a distance of one base, and base qualities are not known.

Source material: peripheral blood. This sequence originates from a woman of 80 years or more with COVID-19, enrolled during active disease. The sequence joins TRBV6-4 to TRBJ2-3; TRBD1 lines up with 8 middle nucleotides. The sequenced DNA is TGTGCCAGCAGCGGACAGGGCGGAGATACGCAGTATTTT. This encodes CASSGQGGDTQYF.